The 18 T cell receptor beta chains below all came from one sample that was sequenced in a study of blood T cell repertoires in COVID-19. The protocol was immunoSEQ multiplex PCR, while the TCRdb copy is restricted to in-frame clones and leaves out a portion. The data show around 260,000 clones, roughly 88% seen once. Material for sequencing was peripheral blood. The receptors derive from a woman in her thirties with active or convalescent COVID-19.

CDR3 sequence: CSVEDAGVEQFF. DNA for the CDR3: TGCAGCGTTGAAGATGCGGGGGTTGAGCAGTTCTTC. V and J are TRBV29-1 and TRBJ2-1; 7 bases agree with TRBD2. The V gene end was trimmed by 0 bases and the J gene end by 9 bases; junction bases not matched to a gene: 2. The CDR3 has 12 amino acids. The V gene's germline CDR1 is SQVTM and CDR2 ANQGSEA.

J is TRBJ2-2 and V is TRBV7-2, with D possibly TRBD1 on 5 matching bases. Germline lookup yields CDR1 SGHTA and CDR2 FQGNSA. The CDR3 is made up of 16 amino acids. Between the trimmed V and J ends, which lost 1 base and 5 bases, there was a span of 14 bases. The CDR3 DNA reads TGTGCCAGCAGCTTAGTAGGGGCAGGGATAACCGGGGAGCTGTTTTTT. Its protein product is CASSLVGAGITGELFF.

The rearrangement uses TRBV6-5 and TRBJ2-7; D may be TRBD2 (6 bases). Germline V CDR1 and CDR2: MNHEY, SVGAGI. Deletions cut 7 bases from V and 9 bases from J, with 10 bases between. The CDR3 extends over 10 amino acids. CDR3 protein: CASKLGGQYF. The CDR3 DNA follows: TGTGCCAGCAAGCTGGGGGGGCAGTACTTC.

The chain joins TRBV30 to TRBJ1-2, with D perhaps matching TRBD1 (5 bases). This CDR3 spans 12 amino acids. Germline lookup yields CDR1 GTSNPN and CDR2 SVGIG (reference sequence). Trimming took off 6 bases at V and 8 bases at J, with 16 bases between the two ends. CDR3 residues: CACSGLSSGYTF. CDR3 nucleotide sequence: TGTGCCTGTTCGGGACTGTCCAGCGGCTACACCTTC.

This chain links TRBV5-1 with TRBJ2-1, with TRBD2 matching 9 bases. Unmatched junction bases numbered 6, after V lost 5 bases and J lost 6 bases. The CDR3 has 14 residues. Per germline, CDR1 SGHRS and CDR2 YFSETQ. The CDR3 sequence: CASSGRGGPNEQFF. The CDR3 coding sequence is TGCGCCAGCAGTGGGCGGGGGGGCCCCAATGAGCAGTTCTTC.

The gene calls are TRBV10-3 and TRBJ2-7; TRBD1 agrees at 8 bases. The CDR3 extends over 15 amino acids. Germline assignment: CDR1 ENHRY and CDR2 SYGVKD. Trimming at V came to 6 bases and at J to 5 bases, leaving 12 bases not matched to a gene. The CDR3 DNA is TGTGCCATCAGCGAAACCGGGACAGGTGGGAACGAGCAGTACTTC. Residues: CAISETGTGGNEQYF.

CDR3 sequence: CASSLVPQNEAFF. The DNA for the CDR3 is TGTGCCAGCAGCTTAGTTCCACAGAATGAAGCTTTCTTT. V usage is TRBV7-2 and J usage is TRBJ1-1, with D uncertain. Between the trimmed V and J ends, which lost 1 base and 7 bases, there was a span of 10 bases. The CDR3 is made up of 13 amino acids. Germline CDR1 reads SGHTA; CDR2 reads FQGNSA. The whole variable domain, filled in from reference TRBV7-2 and TRBJ1-1, reads GAGVSQSPSNKVTEKGKDVELRCDPISGHTALYWYRQSLGQGLEFLIYFQGNSAPDKSGLPSDRFSAERTGGSVSTLTIQRTQQEDSAVYLCASSLVPQNEAFFGQGTRLTVV.

The rearrangement links TRBV11-2 to TRBJ2-1; 11 nucleotides align to TRBD2. J was trimmed by 15 bases and V by 5 bases; bases with no gene match: 6. The CDR3 sequence is 12 residues long. Per germline, CDR1 SGHAT and CDR2 FQNNGV. The chain's CDR3 is CASSPRLAGLFF. CDR3 DNA: TGTGCCAGCAGCCCTAGACTAGCGGGGTTGTTCTTC. Supplemented by reference TRBV11-2 and TRBJ2-1, the full variable domain reads EAGVAQSPRYKIIEKRQSVAFWCNPISGHATLYWYQQILGQGPKLLIQFQNNGVVDDSQLPKDRFSAERLKGVDSTLKIQPAKLEDSAVYLCASSPRLAGLFFGPGTRLTVL.

CDR3 sequence reads: CSFRGNTGELFF. The CDR3 DNA follows: TGCAGCTTCAGGGGAAACACCGGGGAGCTGTTTTTT. The chain uses TRBV29-1 and TRBJ2-2; tentative D call: TRBD1 (6 bases). Trimming stripped 8 bases from V and 2 bases from J, with 9 bases between. The CDR3 has 12 amino acids. Germline V lookup: CDR1 SQVTM, CDR2 ANQGSEA.

This sequence joins TRBV30 and TRBJ1-1; D perhaps matches TRBD1 (5 bases). Trimming shortened V by 0 bases and J by 0 bases, and 14 bases separated the two germline ends. The CDR3 is 16 amino acids. CDR1 GTSNPN and CDR2 SVGIG come from the germline V gene (reference sequence). Here the CDR3 DNA reads TGTGCCTGGAGTGTACGGGTGACAGCCATGAACACTGAAGCTTTCTTT. Protein: CAWSVRVTAMNTEAFF.

The gene calls are TRBV6-1 and TRBJ2-2, with TRBD1 identical over 8 bases. The germline CDR1 and CDR2 sequences are MNHNS and SASEGT. CDR3 size: 18 residues. Germline trimming cut 2 bases from V and 1 base from J; bases unmatched to any gene: 9. The CDR3 DNA sequence: TGTGCCAGCAGTGAACCCGGGACAGGACTCCTGAACACCGGGGAGCTGTTTTTT. This encodes CASSEPGTGLLNTGELFF.

The V call is TRBV6-1, the J call TRBJ1-6; 9 nucleotides line up with TRBD1. This CDR3 is built from 19 residues. Germline assignment: CDR1 MNHNS and CDR2 SASEGT. Trimming removed 4 bases from V and 0 bases from J; junction bases left unmatched: 10. CDR3 sequence reads: CASSAHSGTGFSYNSPLHF. The CDR3 coding sequence is TGTGCCAGCAGTGCTCACTCCGGGACAGGGTTCTCCTATAATTCACCCCTCCACTTT.

V usage is TRBV6-2 or TRBV6-3 and J usage is TRBJ2-1, with D perhaps TRBD2 (6 bases). Trimming took off 5 bases at V and 2 bases at J, with 16 bases between the two ends. Germline loops: CDR1 MNHEY, CDR2 SVGEGT. This CDR3 has 16 residues. CDR3 nucleotide sequence: TGTGCCAGCAGTCACCTGGGACTTTACCCCTACAATGAGCAGTTCTTC. Protein sequence: CASSHLGLYPYNEQFF.

CDR3 loop: CASSPAGGGTEQYF. The CDR3 DNA is TGCGCCAGCAGCCCCGCAGGGGGCGGTACAGAGCAGTACTTC. J is TRBJ2-7 and V is TRBV23-1; 8 positions match TRBD1. TRBV23-1 is placed among ORFs of uncertain function. With 6 bases clipped from V and 7 bases from J, the junction kept 11 bases outside the gene matches. The CDR3 has 14 amino acids.

The chain carries TRBV27 and TRBJ1-6, with a possible D match to TRBD1 (5 bases). Trimming cost V 7 bases and J 7 bases, with 14 bases left between them. The CDR3 has 14 amino acids. Germline V gene lookup returns CDR1 MNHEY and CDR2 SMNVEV (reference sequence). The CDR3 DNA reads TGTGCCAGCACCCGCGGGGAGGGGAATTCACCCCTCCACTTT. Its translation: CASTRGEGNSPLHF.

V usage is TRBV7-9 and J usage is TRBJ1-1; the D gene is possibly TRBD1 (5 bases). Trimming pared 2 bases from V and 0 bases from J, leaving 10 bases between. Germline V gives CDR1 SEHNR, CDR2 FQNEAQ (reference sequence). This CDR3 is built from 15 residues. In DNA, the CDR3 is TGTGCCAGCAGCTTAAGTGGGGGGGTGAACACTGAAGCTTTCTTT. It is translated as CASSLSGGVNTEAFF.

This chain links TRBV2 with TRBJ1-5, with 11 bases identical to TRBD1. V lost 4 bases, J lost 0 bases, and 5 bases stayed unmatched. The CDR3 runs to 17 residues. Germline loops: CDR1 SNHLY, CDR2 FYNNEI. The CDR3 here is CASSARTGGFSNQPQHF. CDR3 DNA: TGTGCCAGCAGTGCTAGGACAGGGGGCTTTAGCAATCAGCCCCAGCATTTT. Based on the CDR3 plus reference TRBV2 and TRBJ1-5, the full variable domain is EPEVTQTPSHQVTQMGQEVILRCVPISNHLYFYWYRQILGQKVEFLVSFYNNEISEKSEIFDDQFSVERPDGSNFTLKIRSTKLEDSAMYFCASSARTGGFSNQPQHFGDGTRLSIL.

The chain combines TRBV29-1 with TRBJ1-2; TRBD1 agrees at 12 bases. Germline V gene data show CDR1 as SQVTM and CDR2 as ANQGSEA. This CDR3 is built from 18 residues. The trim removed 3 bases at V and 4 bases at J, leaving 15 bases unmatched. The CDR3 DNA follows: TGCAGCGTTGATTGGGACAGGGGGCTGGAGGATCTGATCTATGGCTACACCTTC. Its protein product is CSVDWDRGLEDLIYGYTF. Variable domain in full (rest from reference TRBV29-1 and TRBJ1-2): SAVISQKPSRDICQRGTSLTIQCQVDSQVTMMFWYRQQPGQSLTLIATANQGSEATYESGFVIDKFPISRPNLTFSTLTVSNMSPEDSSIYLCSVDWDRGLEDLIYGYTFGSGTRLTVV.